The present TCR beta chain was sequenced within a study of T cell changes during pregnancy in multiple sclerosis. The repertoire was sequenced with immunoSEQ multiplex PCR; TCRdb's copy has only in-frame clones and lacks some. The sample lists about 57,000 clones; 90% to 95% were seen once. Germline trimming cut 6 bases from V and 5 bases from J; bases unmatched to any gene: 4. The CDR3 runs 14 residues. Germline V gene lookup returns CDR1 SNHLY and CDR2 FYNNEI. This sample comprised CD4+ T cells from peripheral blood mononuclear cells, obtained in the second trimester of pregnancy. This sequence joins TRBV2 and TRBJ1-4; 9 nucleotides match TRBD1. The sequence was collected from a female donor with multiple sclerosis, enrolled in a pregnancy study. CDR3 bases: TGTGCCAGCAGGGTAGGACAGGGGAATGAAAAACTGTTTTTT. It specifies CASRVGQGNEKLFF.